The 2 T cell receptor beta chains given below trace back to one sample, sequenced in a study of blood T cell repertoires in COVID-19. Assay used: immunoSEQ multiplex PCR; TCRdb lists only in-frame clones, some missing. The sample carries 210,000 or so clones, approximately 80% recorded once. The sequencing sample was made of PBMCs or T cells enriched from blood (not recorded which). These receptors were taken from a woman aged 35 to 49 with acute COVID-19.

This clone is a singleton in its sample. This rearrangement joins TRBV30 to TRBJ1-1; 7 bases line up with TRBD1. Germline CDR1 is GTSNPN and CDR2 is SVGIG (reference sequence). The CDR3 sequence is 13 residues long. With 3 bases clipped from V and 1 base from J, the junction kept 2 bases outside the gene matches. The CDR3 bases are TGTGCCTGGAGAAGGGGGCGGAACACTGAAGCTTTCTTT. Translated, it gives CAWRRGRNTEAFF.

In this sample, this clone turned up once. The gene calls are TRBV7-3 and TRBJ1-1; 7 nucleotides match TRBD1. Germline V gene sequence: CDR1 SGHTA, CDR2 FQGTGA. The CDR3 sequence is 13 residues long. J lost 11 bases, V lost 0 bases, and 6 bases had no gene match. Written as DNA, the CDR3 is TGTGCCAGCAGCTTAACGGAGGGGGCAAAGGCTTTCTTT. It encodes CASSLTEGAKAFF.